These T cell receptor beta chains were read from a single sample in a study of spatial heterogeneity in lung cancer. TCRdb reprocessed the 5' RACE reads via MiXCR and lists one record per CDR3 protein. In the table there are about 38,000 distinct CDR3 sequences, roughly 5.2% of which are singletons. The sample consisted of PBMCs, taken at surgery. These receptors were obtained from a male donor with early-stage non-small cell lung cancer. CDR3s include the opening cysteine and the closing phenylalanine or tryptophan. Each record gives: J gene, D gene, V gene, clone size, CDR3 DNA, CDR3 protein. The D gene is left open where the match is weak. Size values are once, few and many counts, or a class for expanded clones, and some rows have none.

TRBJ2-3 | TRBD1 | TRBV29-1 | many | TGCAGCGTTGAGAGGGGGCCGCATGGCACAGATACGCAGTATTTT | CSVERGPHGTDTQYF
TRBJ2-7 | . | TRBV6-2/TRBV6-3 | . | TGTGCCAGCTCGGGGGTTAATGATTGGAACGAGCAGTACTTC | CASSGVNDWNEQYF
TRBJ1-2 | . | TRBV19 | . | TGTGCCACAAATAGGGGGGGCTACACCTTC | CATNRGGYTF
TRBJ2-7 | . | TRBV18 | many | TGTGCCAGCTCACCTGGGTCAAAGTACGAGCAGTACTTC | CASSPGSKYEQYF
TRBJ1-6 | . | TRBV12-3/TRBV12-4 | many | TGTGCCAGCAGTTTCGGGGGATCATTTAATTCACCCCTCCACTTT | CASSFGGSFNSPLHF
TRBJ1-2 | . | TRBV6-2/TRBV6-3 | . | TGTGCCAGCAGAATCACAGTGGCGGGTGGCTACACCTTC | CASRITVAGGYTF
TRBJ1-4 | TRBD1 | TRBV19 | many | TGTGCCAGTAGATCGACAGGGGGAACTAATGAAAAACTGTTTTTT | CASRSTGGTNEKLFF
TRBJ1-2 | . | TRBV15 | . | TGTGCCACCAGCAGAGAAAGGAATGGCTACACCTTC | CATSRERNGYTF
TRBJ2-3 | . | TRBV20-1 | many | TGCAGTGCTCGGACGGTGATAGAACCAAGGGGGGGCAGCACAGATACGCAGTATTTT | CSARTVIEPRGGSTDTQYF
TRBJ1-3 | TRBD1 | TRBV20-1 | many | TGCAGTGCTAGAGCGGGACAGGGGGCTGGAAACACCATATATTTT | CSARAGQGAGNTIYF
TRBJ2-2 | TRBD2 | TRBV6-2/TRBV6-3 | many | TGTGCCAGCAGCAATTGGGGGGGACTGACGAACACCGGGGAGCTGTTTTTT | CASSNWGGLTNTGELFF
TRBJ2-7 | . | TRBV29-1 | many | TGCAGCGTATTACAGCGGTCCTCCTACGAGCAGTACTTC | CSVLQRSSYEQYF
TRBJ2-7 | TRBD1 | TRBV6-5 | medium-sized | TGTGCCAGCAGTACTCGACAGGGGAACAGAGGCACCTACGAGCAGTACTTC | CASSTRQGNRGTYEQYF
TRBJ2-3 | TRBD1 | TRBV12-3/TRBV12-4 | many | TGTGCCAGCAGTTTAGTACAGGGGCTGAGGGATACGCAGTATTTT | CASSLVQGLRDTQYF
TRBJ2-3 | TRBD2 | TRBV29-1 | many | TGCAGCGTTGAAGGGACTAGCGGGCTCGCGACAGATACGCAGTATTTT | CSVEGTSGLATDTQYF
TRBJ1-2 | . | TRBV28 | many | TGTGCCATCCTACCCAGGGGAAGCGATGGCTACACCTTC | CAILPRGSDGYTF
TRBJ2-3 | TRBD2 | TRBV5-6 | . | TGTGCCAGCACCGGGGGGACTAGCGGGGGCCCAGATACGCAGTATTTT | CASTGGTSGGPDTQYF
TRBJ1-2 | TRBD1 | TRBV20-1 | many | TGCAGTGCTAAACAGGGGGGAGACTATGGCTACACCTTC | CSAKQGGDYGYTF
TRBJ2-7 | TRBD1 | TRBV4-1 | many | TGCGCCAGCAGCTGGCCGGGACAGGGTCCCTACGAGCAGTACTTC | CASSWPGQGPYEQYF
TRBJ2-3 | . | TRBV18 | many | TGTGCCAGCTCACGGGTCCACACAGATACGCAGTATTTT | CASSRVHTDTQYF
TRBJ2-3 | . | TRBV5-1 | many | TGCGCCAGCAGCTTGGCCTTGGTCGCGCTTAGCACAGATACGCAGTATTTT | CASSLALVALSTDTQYF
TRBJ1-3 | . | TRBV10-3 | many | TGTGCCATCAGTGATATCGGCAGAGCTGGAAACACCATATATTTT | CAISDIGRAGNTIYF
TRBJ2-1 | . | TRBV24-1 | once | TGTGCCACCAGTGATGAACTCCGACCGGGTGAGCAGTTCTTC | CATSDELRPGEQFF
TRBJ2-7 | . | TRBV2 | many | TGTGCCAGCAAACCTGGAGAGCAGTACTTC | CASKPGEQYF